Detailed here is one T cell receptor (beta chain). This sample is part of a study of blood T cell repertoires in COVID-19. Study at large: Sites in the United States, Italy and Spain provided acute and convalescent COVID-19 samples. In each case, the material was cDNA or gDNA derived from T cells, B-cell-depleted T cells, or PBMCs.

The CDR3 totals 16 residues. Original handling: By means of reference gene primer amplification, nucleated cell counts were estimated. Assay: immunoSEQ multiplex PCR; the TCRdb copy retains only in-frame clones and omits some. That table is the source of V, J and clone size, and D and trimming were worked out from the DNA. The table has about 170,000 clones, about 88% seen once. The TCR comes from a woman of 80 years or more in a cohort sampled during active or convalescent COVID-19. The sequenced sample was peripheral blood. The chain joins TRBV21-1 to TRBJ1-5. TRBV21-1 is a listed pseudogene. This CDR3 reads CASRKGVPGCDQPQHF. CDR3 DNA: TGTGCCAGCAGAAAAGGAGTTCCGGGGTGCGATCAGCCCCAGCATTTT.